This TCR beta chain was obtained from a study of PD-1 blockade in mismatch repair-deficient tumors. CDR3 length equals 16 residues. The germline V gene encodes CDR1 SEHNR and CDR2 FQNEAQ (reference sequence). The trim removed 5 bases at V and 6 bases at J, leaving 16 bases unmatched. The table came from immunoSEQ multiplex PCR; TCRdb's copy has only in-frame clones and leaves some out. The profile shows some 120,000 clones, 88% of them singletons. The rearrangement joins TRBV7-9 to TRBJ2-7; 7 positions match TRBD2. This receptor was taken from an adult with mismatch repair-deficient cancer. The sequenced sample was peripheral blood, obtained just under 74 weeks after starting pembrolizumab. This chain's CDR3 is CASSPWEAREGSEQYF. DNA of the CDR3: TGTGCCAGCAGCCCCTGGGAGGCCAGGGAGGGTAGCGAGCAGTACTTC. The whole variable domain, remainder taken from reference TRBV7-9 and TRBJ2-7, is DTGVSQNPRHKITKRGQNVTFRCDPISEHNRLYWYRQTLGQGPEFLTYFQNEAQLEKSRLLSDRFSAERPKGSFSTLEIQRTEQGDSAMYLCASSPWEAREGSEQYFGPGTRLTVT.